These 10 T cell receptor beta chains share one sample of origin, sequenced in a study of regulatory T cells in long-lasting Graves disease. The TCR beta library used iRepertoire HTBI primers with Arm-PCR amplification of CDR3. TCRdb used MiXCR to reprocess the multiplex PCR reads, holding one entry per CDR3 protein. The sample includes 200,000 to 250,000 distinct CDR3 sequences, 15% to 20% of them seen just once. Time point denoted: newly diagnosed GD, antithyroid drugs for less than 3 months. Following extraction of RNA from PBMCs, that RNA was used to make the TCR library. Sequenced material: peripheral blood mononuclear cells (PBMCs), taken at new diagnosis, from a patient treated with antithyroid drugs. Source of these receptors: a female donor with Graves disease.

This clonotype was recorded at least ten times. V usage is TRBV5-4 and J usage is TRBJ2-5; 8 nucleotides agree with TRBD2. CDR3 length: 15 amino acids. The germline V gene encodes CDR1 SGHNT and CDR2 YYREEE (reference sequence). The trim removed 7 bases at V and 3 bases at J, leaving 11 bases unmatched. The CDR3 protein is CASATSSGREETQYF. The CDR3 DNA reads TGTGCCAGCGCGACTTCTAGCGGGCGTGAAGAGACCCAGTACTTC.

This sequence joins TRBV10-1 and TRBJ1-4, with a tentative D call TRBD1 (5 bases). Germline V gene data show CDR1 as WNHNN and CDR2 as SYGVQD (reference sequence). V gave up 2 bases and J gave up 2 bases, with 6 bases separating them. The CDR3 consists of 14 residues. Here the CDR3 DNA reads TGCGCCAGCAGTGAGGGGGGGACTAATGAAAAACTGTTTTTT. The encoded protein is CASSEGGTNEKLFF.

This clonotype was seen ten or more times. The rearrangement joins TRBV3-1 to TRBJ2-3; TRBD2 might be the D (5 bases). From germline, CDR1 is LGHDT and CDR2 YNNKEL (reference sequence). The V gene lost 4 bases and the J gene lost 2 bases, with 16 bases spanning the gap. CDR3 length: 16 amino acids. CDR3 amino acids: CASSRRLSGDTDTQYF. CDR3 sequence (DNA): TGTGCCAGCAGCCGACGCCTCAGCGGAGACACAGATACGCAGTATTTT.

This clonotype was recorded at least ten times. The rearrangement links TRBV12-3 or TRBV12-4 to TRBJ1-1; D uncertain. This CDR3 region has 12 residues. The V gene lost 3 bases and the J gene lost 10 bases, with 12 bases spanning the gap. CDR3 protein: CASSFSEGVAFF. Written as DNA, the CDR3 is TGTGCCAGCAGTTTTTCTGAAGGCGTAGCTTTCTTT.

This clonotype came up many times. The CDR3 protein is CASGAGSYNEQFF. DNA for the CDR3: TGTGCCAGCGGTGCGGGGTCCTACAATGAGCAGTTCTTC. This rearrangement joins TRBV27 to TRBJ2-1; D might be TRBD2 (6 bases). The CDR3 extends over 13 amino acids. With 8 bases removed from V and 1 base from J, the gap between germline ends came to 9 bases. The V gene's germline CDR1 is MNHEY and CDR2 SMNVEV (reference sequence).

In this sample, this clonotype turned up many times. V and J are TRBV20-1 and TRBJ2-3; possibly TRBD2 for D (5 bases). There are 16 residues in the CDR3. From germline, CDR1 is DFQATT and CDR2 SNEGSKA (reference sequence). Trimming took 5 bases from V and 0 from J, leaving 18 bases between them. CDR3 nucleotide sequence: TGCAGTGCTTTCACGGGCCTAGCAGAAAGCACAGATACGCAGTATTTT. Translating gives CSAFTGLAESTDTQYF.

This clonotype was found many times. DNA for the CDR3: TGTGCCAGCAGTCGAGGGGACAGGGGTTACGAGCAGTACTTC. Residues: CASSRGDRGYEQYF. The J gene is TRBJ2-7, the V gene TRBV6-2 or TRBV6-3, with 10 bases fitting TRBD1. The CDR3 runs 14 residues. V gave up 5 bases and J gave up 4 bases; unmatched junction bases: 5. Germline assignment: CDR1 MNHEY and CDR2 SVGEGT.

This clonotype was observed many times. The V call is TRBV7-9, the J call TRBJ2-5; no clear D. V gave up 6 bases and J gave up 1 base, with 9 bases separating them. Germline CDR1 and CDR2: SEHNR and FQNEAQ (reference sequence). The CDR3 runs 13 residues. The CDR3 coding sequence is TGTGCCAGCAGTTACGGTCGCCAAGAGACCCAGTACTTC. Residues: CASSYGRQETQYF.

The sample holds many counts of this clonotype. This chain uses TRBV15 with TRBJ2-3, with 7 bases fitting TRBD2. The CDR3 spans 15 residues. Germline CDR1 is LNHNV and CDR2 is YYDKDF (reference sequence). The V and J ends lost 6 bases and 6 bases, in that order; junction bases with no gene match: 12. CDR3 sequence (DNA): TGTGCCACCAGTCTGGGAGGGCTAGCAAGGGATACGCAGTATTTT. Translated: CATSLGGLARDTQYF.

There are many counts of this clonotype. V gene TRBV5-4 combines with J gene TRBJ2-4; TRBD1 matches 8 bases. The V gene's germline CDR1 is SGHNT and CDR2 YYREEE (reference sequence). J lost 1 base, V lost 5 bases, and 2 bases had no gene match. CDR3 length: 14 amino acids. CDR3 amino acids: CASSSGGAKNIQYF. The CDR3 bases are TGTGCCAGCAGTTCAGGGGGCGCCAAAAACATTCAGTACTTC.